This passage covers 28 T cell receptor beta chains from one sample sequenced in a study of blood T cells in healthy people across ages. Using a J-beta primer mix together with a sample-barcoded 5' primer, a second PCR was run for roughly 6 to 12 cycles. MiXCR was run by TCRdb on the 5' RACE reads, yielding one entry per CDR3 protein. The top ten clones hold about 15% of a sample with some 640,000 distinct CDR3 sequences, about 30% of them seen once. Source material: blood. These receptors originate from a woman of 80 years or more in good health.

The chain is built from TRBV4-1 and TRBJ2-5; a weak D match, TRBD1 (6 bases). Germline lookup yields CDR1 MGHRA and CDR2 YSYEKL. This CDR3 comprises 14 residues. V was cut by 4 bases and J by 11 bases, with 20 bases left in between. In nucleotides, the CDR3 is TGCGCCAGCAGCCCGAAGGGCAGGGGCAATGAGCAGTACTTC. Encoded protein: CASSPKGRGNEQYF.

This clonotype came up many times. The rearrangement uses TRBV12-3 or TRBV12-4 and TRBJ2-5, with a tentative D call TRBD2 (6 bases). Trimming stripped 7 bases from V and 5 bases from J, with 23 bases between. The CDR3 spans 16 residues. This CDR3 reads CASTSSGQVAGETQYF. The DNA of the CDR3 is TGTGCCAGCACCTCCTCGGGCCAGGTGGCGGGGGAGACCCAGTACTTC.

The CDR3 DNA sequence: TGTGCCAGCAGTGAAGAGGGACTAGCGGCCAATGAGCAGTTCTTC. This gives the protein CASSEEGLAANEQFF. This chain connects TRBV6-1 to TRBJ2-1, with 11 bases aligning to TRBD2. This CDR3 contains 15 residues. Trimming at V came to 1 base and at J to 6 bases, leaving 2 bases not matched to a gene. Per germline, CDR1 MNHNS and CDR2 SASEGT.

This clonotype was recorded many times. The chain combines TRBV6-5 with TRBJ1-2; D is unclear. CDR3 size: 14 residues. Trimming removed 7 bases at V and 0 bases at J, with 12 bases between. CDR1 is MNHEY and CDR2 is SVGAGI in the germline V gene. CDR3 residues: CASTLGASNYGYTF. In DNA, the CDR3 is TGTGCCAGCACCCTAGGAGCATCTAACTATGGCTACACCTTC.

Many counts were recorded for this clonotype. The V call is TRBV30, the J call TRBJ2-6; a possible D gene is TRBD1 (5 bases). In germline, CDR1 is GTSNPN, CDR2 SVGIG (reference sequence). Trimming shortened V by 2 bases and J by 1 base, and 9 bases separated the two germline ends. The CDR3 extends over 15 amino acids. The CDR3 DNA reads as TGTGCCTGGAGTCCAGGGTTTTCTGGGGCCAACGTCCTGACTTTC. It codes for CAWSPGFSGANVLTF.

The V gene is TRBV6-2 or TRBV6-3, the J gene TRBJ1-1; possible D gene TRBD1, 6 bases. The CDR3 consists of 13 residues. V dropped 7 bases and J dropped 4 bases, with 13 bases sitting between them. Germline V lookup: CDR1 MNHEY, CDR2 SVGEGT. This chain's CDR3 is CASNLQGSTEAFF. In nucleotides, the CDR3 is TGTGCCAGCAACCTACAGGGAAGCACTGAAGCTTTCTTT.

The chain is built from TRBV9 and TRBJ2-1; 9 bases match TRBD2. The J call is uncertain, as TRBJ2-7 better fits the DNA end. This CDR3 contains 17 residues. Germline V gene sequence: CDR1 SGDLS, CDR2 YYNGEE. DNA for the CDR3: TGTGCCAGCAGCGTAGGGGCGGGGGGGCTCACCTACAATGAGCAGTACTTC. Protein product: CASSVGAGGLTYNEQYF.

On this clonotype: With a much larger clone just one base away, this may be a read error. The chain joins TRBV12-3 or TRBV12-4 to TRBJ2-1, with 11 positions matching TRBD2. Trimming at V came to 8 bases and at J to 2 bases, leaving 5 bases not matched to a gene. There are 15 residues in the CDR3. CDR3 sequence: CASGLLAGAYNEQFF. As DNA, the CDR3 is TGTGCCAGCGGACTACTAGCGGGGGCCTACAATGAGCAGTTCTTC.

There are many counts of this clonotype. The chain links TRBV20-1 to TRBJ1-2; 7 bases fit TRBD1. The germline V gene encodes CDR1 DFQATT and CDR2 SNEGSKA (reference sequence). With V trimmed by 5 bases and J by 0 bases, 9 bases remained unmatched. CDR3 length: 15 amino acids. CDR3 sequence reads: CSAYLGQPANYGYTF. CDR3 nucleotide sequence: TGCAGTGCTTACCTGGGACAGCCTGCTAACTATGGCTACACCTTC.

This clonotype was counted at least ten times. The chain combines TRBV10-3 with TRBJ2-7, with a possible D match to TRBD1 (6 bases). Between the trimmed V and J ends, which lost 6 bases and 0 bases, there was a span of 15 bases. The CDR3 spans 15 residues. The germline V gene encodes CDR1 ENHRY and CDR2 SYGVKD. CDR3 amino acids: CAIRERDIGSYEQYF. As DNA, the CDR3 is TGTGCCATCAGAGAACGGGACATAGGCTCCTACGAGCAGTACTTC.

The chain has TRBV7-3 and TRBJ2-1; 8 bases fit TRBD2. Per germline, CDR1 SGHTA and CDR2 FQGTGA. Trimming took 6 bases from V and 2 from J; bases not matched to a gene: 12. This CDR3 contains 17 residues. CDR3 in amino acids: CASSSASGGGTYNEQFF. In DNA, the CDR3 is TGTGCCAGCAGTTCCGCCTCTGGCGGGGGGACCTACAATGAGCAGTTCTTC.

Turning to this clonotype: Possible read error: a much larger clone is one base away. The V call is TRBV12-3 or TRBV12-4, the J call TRBJ1-5, with D maybe TRBD1 (6 bases). Judging by the DNA end, TRBJ2-3 fits better; the J call may be wrong. The CDR3 is 17 amino acids. CDR3 loop: CASSSTIGGVRNQPQYF. The CDR3 region has the DNA TGTGCCAGCAGTAGTACAATTGGGGGCGTACGCAATCAGCCCCAGTATTTT.

This clonotype was seen ten or more times. This sequence joins TRBV5-1 and TRBJ2-3; D unresolved. V was cut by 4 bases and J by 0 bases, with 12 bases left in between. Germline CDR1 SGHRS, CDR2 YFSETQ. This CDR3 spans 15 amino acids. The CDR3 loop is CASSPPPSSTDTQYF. The CDR3 coding sequence is TGCGCCAGCAGCCCCCCCCCTTCTAGCACAGATACGCAGTATTTT.

Many counts were recorded for this clonotype. The rearrangement uses TRBV7-2 and TRBJ2-3, with a weak D call TRBD1 (6 bases). Germline-derived CDR1 and CDR2 are SGHTA and FQGNSA. CDR3 size: 15 residues. The V and J ends lost 5 bases and 4 bases respectively, with 16 bases between them. The CDR3 loop is CASSQGGRGPDTQYF. CDR3 DNA sequence: TGTGCCAGCAGCCAAGGAGGCAGGGGCCCAGATACGCAGTATTTT.

The chain couples TRBV30 to TRBJ1-1, with D unclear. V lost 1 base to trimming and J lost 0 bases, with 9 bases between them. Germline V gene lookup returns CDR1 GTSNPN and CDR2 SVGIG (reference sequence). This CDR3 is built from 14 residues. The CDR3 loop is CAWSGSQMNTEAFF. Written as DNA, the CDR3 is TGTGCCTGGAGTGGGTCCCAGATGAACACTGAAGCTTTCTTT. Drawing the rest from reference TRBV30 and TRBJ1-1, the complete variable domain is SQTIHQWPATLVQPVGSPLSLECTVEGTSNPNLYWYRQAAGRGLQLLFYSVGIGQISSEVPQNLSASRPQDRQFILSSKKLLLSDSGFYLCAWSGSQMNTEAFFGQGTRLTVV.

The chain has TRBV4-1 and TRBJ1-6; 12 bases are shared with TRBD1. The CDR3 extends over 21 amino acids. Losses at the gene ends were 2 bases for V and 1 base for J; bases not matched to a gene: 12. CDR1 is MGHRA and CDR2 is YSYEKL in the germline V gene. The CDR3 coding sequence is TGCGCCAGCAGCCAATCGAACACCGGGACAGGGGGCAGATCCTATAATTCACCCCTCCACTTT. Protein: CASSQSNTGTGGRSYNSPLHF.

As for this clonotype: This may be a read error: a much more frequent sequence differs by one nucleotide. Lacking the conserved final phenylalanine or tryptophan, this CDR3 likely reflects a read error. The gene calls are TRBV20-1 and TRBJ1-2; unclear D gene. The CDR3 covers 13 residues. CDR1 and CDR2 (germline): DFQATT, SNEGSKA (reference sequence). V was pared by 3 bases and J by 7 bases, with 15 bases between. As DNA, the CDR3 is TGCAGTGCTAGCCCGGACCGTAGGCTTGGCTACACCCTC. Translated, it gives CSASPDRRLGYTL.

This clonotype has ten or more counts. The chain recombines TRBV18 with TRBJ1-5; 10 nucleotides align to TRBD1. The CDR3 runs 14 residues. The V and J ends lost 5 bases and 7 bases, in that order; junction bases with no gene match: 5. The germline CDR1 and CDR2 sequences are KGHSH and LQKENI. Written as DNA, the CDR3 is TGTGCCAGCTCATTCGGGACAGGGGAGCAGCCCCAGCATTTT. As protein: CASSFGTGEQPQHF.

This clonotype was found many times. The chain links TRBV20-1 to TRBJ2-7, with TRBD1 as a possible D gene (5 bases). V was clipped by 5 bases and J by 0 bases, with 14 bases between them. CDR3 length equals 14 residues. The germline gives CDR1 DFQATT, CDR2 SNEGSKA (reference sequence). CDR3 protein: CSARIRVSSYEQYF. The DNA of the CDR3 is TGCAGTGCTCGCATCAGGGTCTCCTCCTACGAGCAGTACTTC.

This clonotype was detected many times. The chain has TRBV4-2 and TRBJ2-5, with 7 bases fitting TRBD2. In germline, CDR1 is LGHNA, CDR2 YNFKEQ. V lost 0 bases and J lost 5; bases outside the gene matches: 9. The length of the CDR3 is 16 residues. CDR3 in DNA: TGTGCCAGCAGCCAAGATTTGCAGCGGGGAGGGGAGACCCAGTACTTC. Its protein is CASSQDLQRGGETQYF.

This clonotype showed up just once. This chain connects TRBV5-6 to TRBJ2-7, with unresolved D. With 4 bases removed from V and 2 bases from J, the gap between germline ends came to 10 bases. The germline gives CDR1 SGHDT, CDR2 YYEEEE. The CDR3 runs 13 residues. DNA of the CDR3: TGTGCCAGCAGCACCCCGAACGCCTACGAGCAGTACTTC. The encoded protein is CASSTPNAYEQYF.

This rearrangement joins TRBV30 to TRBJ2-7; D perhaps matches TRBD1 (5 bases). Trimming left V 1 base short and J 7 bases short, with 17 bases between. This CDR3 comprises 14 residues. Germline loops: CDR1 GTSNPN, CDR2 SVGIG (reference sequence). The CDR3 loop reads CAWSERVQGAEQYF. CDR3 nucleotides: TGTGCCTGGAGTGAAAGGGTCCAGGGTGCTGAGCAGTACTTC.

The gene calls are TRBV7-3 and TRBJ2-4; the D gene is possibly TRBD2 (7 bases). Deletions cut 4 bases from V and 13 bases from J, with 20 bases between. The length of the CDR3 is 14 residues. Per germline, CDR1 SGHTA and CDR2 FQGTGA. The CDR3 nucleotides are TGTGCCAGCAGCTCCTCGGCGGGGGCAAGGGAGCAGTACTTC. Protein sequence: CASSSSAGAREQYF.

The chain links TRBV5-1 to TRBJ1-6, with D possibly matching TRBD1 (6 bases). V shed 0 bases and J shed 13 bases, with 17 bases lying between them. Germline V gives CDR1 SGHRS, CDR2 YFSETQ. The CDR3 consists of 15 residues. CDR3 in amino acids: CASSLELAPGVPLHF. CDR3 in DNA: TGCGCCAGCAGCTTGGAATTAGCTCCAGGGGTCCCCCTCCACTTT.

This clonotype was counted once. Being one base from a much bigger clone, this may be a read error. This chain links TRBV6-5 with TRBJ2-1; 7 bases are shared with TRBD1. The CDR3 runs 13 residues. J gave up 10 bases and V 6 bases, and 9 bases lay outside the gene matches. Germline CDR1 reads MNHEY; CDR2 reads SVGAGI. DNA for the CDR3: TGTGCCAGCAGGCAGGTAGGGGGCTACGAGCAGTTCTTC. Protein sequence: CASRQVGGYEQFF.

Only a few counts were recorded for this clonotype. Given a much more abundant clone one base away, this may be a read error. V gene TRBV10-2 combines with J gene TRBJ2-5; D unresolved. The end of the DNA is better explained by TRBJ2-7, so the J call may be wrong. Germline assignment: CDR1 WSHSY and CDR2 SAAADI. The CDR3 has 12 residues. The CDR3 nucleotides are TGCGCCAGCAGTGAGATGGCATACGAGCAGTACTTC. It yields the protein CASSEMAYEQYF.

This clonotype was counted ten times or more. The genes are TRBV27 and TRBJ2-5; a possible D gene is TRBD1 (6 bases). The ends were cut back, 6 bases at V and 5 bases at J, with 13 bases in the middle. This CDR3 has 13 amino acids. The germline gives CDR1 MNHEY, CDR2 SMNVEV (reference sequence). The CDR3 region is CASRQGVLETQYF. CDR3 nucleotides: TGTGCCAGCAGACAGGGCGTCTTGGAGACCCAGTACTTC.

The sample holds many counts of this clonotype. The chain uses TRBV29-1 and TRBJ2-7, with TRBD1 matching 11 bases. The CDR3 totals 15 residues. In germline, CDR1 is SQVTM, CDR2 ANQGSEA. With V trimmed by 7 bases and J by 1 base, 9 bases remained unmatched. The CDR3 region is CSAAKGTGGSYEQYF. The CDR3 coding sequence is TGCAGCGCCGCTAAGGGGACAGGGGGTTCCTACGAGCAGTACTTC.